This entry describes one TCR beta chain. In the original processing: The authors estimated nucleated cell counts from reference gene primer amplification. The assay was immunoSEQ multiplex PCR, and TCRdb's table has in-frame clones only and misses some. V and J calls and clone size come straight from that table; D and trimming were deduced from the DNA. The data hold approximately 200,000 clones, with 70% to 90% observed a single time. Germline lookup yields CDR1 KGHDR and CDR2 SFDVKD. The CDR3 totals 16 residues. Trimming took 12 bases from V and 1 from J, leaving 23 bases between them. These data are taken from a study of blood T cell repertoires in COVID-19. Study details: Acute-phase and convalescent COVID-19 samples originated in the United States, Italy and Spain. T cells, B-cell-depleted T cells, or PBMCs supplied cDNA or gDNA.

Sequencing was done on a sample of peripheral blood. The sequence was collected from a woman in her twenties or thirties with acute or convalescent COVID-19. The chain links TRBV24-1 to TRBJ1-1, with D maybe TRBD1 (6 bases). CDR3 sequence (DNA): TGTGCCGCCTCTGGGGGCCCGACACATCAGAACACTGAAGCTTTCTTT. It encodes CAASGGPTHQNTEAFF.